A single sample is the source of the 19 T cell receptor beta chains below, sequenced in a study of T-cell reconstitution after alpha-beta-depleted transplantation in children. Unique molecular identifiers were used in preparing the TCRbeta library. One entry per CDR3 protein results from TCRdb running MiXCR on the PCR reads. The sample shows some 640,000 distinct CDR3 sequences, 16% of them seen only once. Sequenced here: PBMCs from the stem cell graft donor, sampled from the stem cell graft. The receptor set was obtained from a human donor who donated a stem cell graft to a child with acute myeloid leukemia.

The genes are TRBV7-9 and TRBJ2-5; TRBD2 matches at 7 bases. This CDR3 region has 13 residues. The V gene's germline CDR1 is SEHNR and CDR2 FQNEAQ (reference sequence). V shed 6 bases, J shed 5 bases, and the junction held 6 bases outside the gene matches. As DNA, the CDR3 is TGTGCCAGCAGTGGCGGGGGAGTGGAGACCCAGTACTTC. Translation: CASSGGGVETQYF.

In this sample, this clonotype turned up many times. The CDR3 protein is CSVGLAGGPGTQYF. As DNA, the CDR3 is TGCAGCGTTGGCCTAGCGGGGGGGCCCGGTACGCAGTATTTT. V usage is TRBV29-1 and J usage is TRBJ2-3; 12 bases are a match to TRBD2. V trimming: 4 bases; J trimming: 8 bases; junction bases outside the gene matches: 7. The CDR3 consists of 14 residues. Germline lookup yields CDR1 SQVTM and CDR2 ANQGSEA.

In DNA form, the CDR3 reads TGCGCCAGCAGCCAAGATTATGGCAGCCCAGGACAGGTGAACACTGAAGCTTTCTTT. Its protein is CASSQDYGSPGQVNTEAFF. V and J are TRBV4-3 and TRBJ1-1; 7 bases are a match to TRBD1. The germline CDR1 and CDR2 sequences are LGHNA and YSLEER. Germline trimming cut 0 bases from V and 0 bases from J; bases unmatched to any gene: 13. This CDR3 is built from 19 residues.

V is TRBV5-1 and J is TRBJ2-7; 10 bases line up with TRBD2. V was clipped by 0 bases and J by 4 bases; unmatched bases: 13. Germline lookup yields CDR1 SGHRS and CDR2 YFSETQ. The length of the CDR3 is 18 residues. The CDR3 DNA is TGCGCCAGCAGCTTGGGCAAAATAGGGCTAGCGGGGGAGTACGAGCAGTACTTC. This sequence encodes CASSLGKIGLAGEYEQYF.

The J gene is TRBJ2-7, the V gene TRBV27; 7 bases are shared with TRBD1. This CDR3 spans 14 amino acids. Germline V gives CDR1 MNHEY, CDR2 SMNVEV (reference sequence). V was clipped by 5 bases and J by 2 bases; unmatched bases: 6. CDR3 protein: CASSARQGPYEQYV. The DNA for the CDR3 is TGTGCCAGCAGTGCTCGACAGGGCCCCTACGAGCAGTACGTC.

This clonotype was recorded at least ten times. The chain links TRBV7-9 to TRBJ2-7; TRBD1 might be the D (6 bases). Germline V CDR1 and CDR2: SEHNR, FQNEAQ (reference sequence). This CDR3 has 16 amino acids. The ends were cut back, 2 bases at V and 0 bases at J, with 14 bases in the middle. CDR3 loop: CASSLSRQGSSYEQYF. CDR3 nucleotide sequence: TGTGCCAGCAGCTTATCGAGGCAGGGGAGCTCCTACGAGCAGTACTTC. Full variable domain (outside the CDR3, taken from reference TRBV7-9 and TRBJ2-7): DTGVSQNPRHKITKRGQNVTFRCDPISEHNRLYWYRQTLGQGPEFLTYFQNEAQLEKSRLLSDRFSAERPKGSFSTLEIQRTEQGDSAMYLCASSLSRQGSSYEQYFGPGTRLTVT.

V and J are TRBV7-2 and TRBJ1-2; no clear D gene. The CDR3 is 14 residues long. Looked up from germline, CDR1 is SGHTA and CDR2 is FQGNSA. V was clipped by 2 bases and J by 1 base, with 8 bases between them. The CDR3 reads CASSLSPVNYGYTF. CDR3 nucleotide sequence: TGTGCCAGCAGCTTATCCCCAGTTAACTATGGCTACACCTTC.

The chain links TRBV9 to TRBJ1-2; D call uncertain. The germline CDR1 and CDR2 sequences are SGDLS and YYNGEE. Trimming cost V 4 bases and J 1 base, with 14 bases left between them. The CDR3 has 15 residues. Here the CDR3 reads CASSPRSGLNYGYTF. CDR3 nucleotide sequence: TGTGCCAGCAGCCCCCGGTCAGGCCTTAACTATGGCTACACCTTC.

The rearrangement uses TRBV6-1 and TRBJ2-1; 7 bases are a match to TRBD1. Germline-derived CDR1 and CDR2 are MNHNS and SASEGT. V shed 11 bases, J shed 7 bases, and the junction held 8 bases outside the gene matches. The CDR3 covers 12 residues. The CDR3 sequence: CAARTGSNEQFF. The DNA of the CDR3 is TGTGCCGCCCGGACAGGTTCAAATGAGCAGTTCTTC.

This clonotype showed up many times. The rearrangement joins TRBV9 to TRBJ2-1, with a tentative D call TRBD1 (6 bases). Looked up from germline, CDR1 is SGDLS and CDR2 is YYNGEE. V was shortened by 2 bases and J by 6 bases, with 15 bases between the two germline ends. The CDR3 is 15 residues long. This chain's CDR3 is CASSVVGATVNEQFF. Here the CDR3 DNA reads TGTGCCAGCAGCGTGGTGGGGGCTACCGTCAATGAGCAGTTCTTC. Full variable domain (outside the CDR3, taken from reference TRBV9 and TRBJ2-1): DSGVTQTPKHLITATGQRVTLRCSPRSGDLSVYWYQQSLDQGLQFLIQYYNGEERAKGNILERFSAQQFPDLHSELNLSSLELGDSALYFCASSVVGATVNEQFFGPGTRLTVL.

Points on this clonotype: The junction departs from germline at one end; a sequencing error may be responsible. The chain links TRBV15 to TRBJ2-1; either TRBD1 or TRBD2 may supply D (6 bases each). The CDR3 contains 15 residues. CDR1 and CDR2 (germline): LNHNV, YYDKDF (reference sequence). The CDR3 DNA reads as TGTGCCACCAGCGGAGAGGGGGGCCAATACAATGAGCAGTTCTTC. Protein sequence: CATSGEGGQYNEQFF.

This rearrangement joins TRBV20-1 to TRBJ1-5; D gene unclear. Trimming cost V 6 bases and J 0 bases, with 9 bases left between them. The germline gives CDR1 DFQATT, CDR2 SNEGSKA (reference sequence). The CDR3 totals 13 residues. CDR3 coding DNA: TGCAGTGCCAGATGGGTTAGCAATCAGCCCCAGCATTTT. Protein sequence: CSARWVSNQPQHF.

The CDR3 region is CASSPRTSGVYQETQYF. In DNA, the CDR3 is TGTGCCAGCTCACCAAGGACTAGCGGGGTGTACCAAGAGACCCAGTACTTC. This chain connects TRBV18 to TRBJ2-5; the match to TRBD2 covers 12 bases. V lost 2 bases and J lost 0; bases outside the gene matches: 4. The germline CDR1 and CDR2 sequences are KGHSH and LQKENI. CDR3 length equals 17 residues.

In its sample, this clonotype was seen a few times. The chain combines TRBV10-2 with TRBJ2-7, with D hard to call. Trimming stripped 8 bases from V and 6 bases from J, with 8 bases between. CDR1 and CDR2 (germline): WSHSY, SAAADI. This CDR3 is built from 10 residues. DNA of the CDR3: TGCGCCAGCCTCGGGCTCGAGCAGTACGTC. Amino acid sequence: CASLGLEQYV.

CDR3 bases: TGCGCCAGCAGCTTGGTTCCGGGATCGCTTGAAGCTTTCTTT. It yields the protein CASSLVPGSLEAFF. The J gene is TRBJ1-1, the V gene TRBV5-1; D remains ambiguous. Germline V lookup: CDR1 SGHRS, CDR2 YFSETQ. This CDR3 contains 14 residues. V lost 0 bases and J 7 bases, leaving 13 bases between the germline ends.

As to this clonotype: A read error may explain this, as a much larger clone is one base away. V usage is TRBV20-1 and J usage is TRBJ2-6; the D call may be TRBD1 or TRBD2 (7 bases each). Trimming left V 1 base short and J 2 bases short, with 12 bases between. The CDR3 is made up of 16 amino acids. Per the germline V gene, CDR1 is DFQATT and CDR2 is SNEGSKA (reference sequence). CDR3 protein: CSARAGGGAGANVLTF. Here the CDR3 DNA reads TGCAGTGCTAGAGCAGGGGGAGGGGCTGGGGCCAACGTCCTGACTTTC.

In its sample, this clonotype was seen many times. An end of the junction differs from the germline gene, which may be a read error. J is TRBJ1-1 and V is TRBV10-3; D unresolved. Per the germline V gene, CDR1 is ENHRY and CDR2 is SYGVKD. This CDR3 is 13 amino acids long. The CDR3 coding sequence is TGTGCCATCAGTGATGCTGGGAACGCTGAAGCTTTCTTT. Protein: CAISDAGNAEAFF.

This clonotype was counted a few times. This chain joins TRBV12-3 or TRBV12-4 and TRBJ2-1; 9 bases line up with TRBD1. Trimming removed 3 bases from V and 10 bases from J; junction bases left unmatched: 10. There are 15 residues in the CDR3. The DNA for the CDR3 is TGTGCCAGCAGTTTGCTAAGGGACAGGGCACGCGAGCAGTTCTTC. It is translated as CASSLLRDRAREQFF.

The chain has TRBV5-5 and TRBJ1-5; D remains ambiguous. The germline CDR1 and CDR2 sequences are SGHKS and YYEKEE (reference sequence). The CDR3 contains 15 residues. Deletions cut 4 bases from V and 0 bases from J, with 11 bases between. The CDR3 bases are TGTGCCAGCAGCGGCGACGGGAATAGCAATCAGCCCCAGCATTTT. Translating gives CASSGDGNSNQPQHF.